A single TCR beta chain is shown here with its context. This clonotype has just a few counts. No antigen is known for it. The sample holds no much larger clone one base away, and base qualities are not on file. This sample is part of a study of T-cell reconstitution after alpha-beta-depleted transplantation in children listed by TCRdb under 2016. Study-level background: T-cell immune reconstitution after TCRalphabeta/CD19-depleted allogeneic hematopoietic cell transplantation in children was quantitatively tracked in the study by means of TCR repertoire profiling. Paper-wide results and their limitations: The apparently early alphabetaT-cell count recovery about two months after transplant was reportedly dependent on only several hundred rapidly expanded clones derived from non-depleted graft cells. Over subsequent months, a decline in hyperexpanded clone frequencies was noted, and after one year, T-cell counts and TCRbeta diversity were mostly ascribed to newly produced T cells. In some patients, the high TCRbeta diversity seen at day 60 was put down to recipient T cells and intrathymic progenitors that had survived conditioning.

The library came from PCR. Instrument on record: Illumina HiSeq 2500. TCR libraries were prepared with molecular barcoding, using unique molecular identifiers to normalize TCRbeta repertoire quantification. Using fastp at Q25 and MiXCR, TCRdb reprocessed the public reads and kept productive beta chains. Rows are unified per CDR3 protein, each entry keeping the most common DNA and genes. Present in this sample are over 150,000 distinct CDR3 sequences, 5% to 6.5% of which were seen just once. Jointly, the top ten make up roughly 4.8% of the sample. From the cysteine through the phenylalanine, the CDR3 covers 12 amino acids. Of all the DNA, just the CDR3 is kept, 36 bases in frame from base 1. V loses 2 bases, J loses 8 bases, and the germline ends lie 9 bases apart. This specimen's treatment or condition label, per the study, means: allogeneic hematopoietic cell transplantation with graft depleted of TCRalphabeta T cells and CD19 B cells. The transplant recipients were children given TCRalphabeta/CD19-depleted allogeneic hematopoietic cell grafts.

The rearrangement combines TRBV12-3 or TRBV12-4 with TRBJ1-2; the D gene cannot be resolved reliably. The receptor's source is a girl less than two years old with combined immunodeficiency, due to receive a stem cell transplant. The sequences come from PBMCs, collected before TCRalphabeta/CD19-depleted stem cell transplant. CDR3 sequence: CASSLPVDGYTF. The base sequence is TGTGCCAGCAGTTTACCCGTCGACGGCTACACCTTC.